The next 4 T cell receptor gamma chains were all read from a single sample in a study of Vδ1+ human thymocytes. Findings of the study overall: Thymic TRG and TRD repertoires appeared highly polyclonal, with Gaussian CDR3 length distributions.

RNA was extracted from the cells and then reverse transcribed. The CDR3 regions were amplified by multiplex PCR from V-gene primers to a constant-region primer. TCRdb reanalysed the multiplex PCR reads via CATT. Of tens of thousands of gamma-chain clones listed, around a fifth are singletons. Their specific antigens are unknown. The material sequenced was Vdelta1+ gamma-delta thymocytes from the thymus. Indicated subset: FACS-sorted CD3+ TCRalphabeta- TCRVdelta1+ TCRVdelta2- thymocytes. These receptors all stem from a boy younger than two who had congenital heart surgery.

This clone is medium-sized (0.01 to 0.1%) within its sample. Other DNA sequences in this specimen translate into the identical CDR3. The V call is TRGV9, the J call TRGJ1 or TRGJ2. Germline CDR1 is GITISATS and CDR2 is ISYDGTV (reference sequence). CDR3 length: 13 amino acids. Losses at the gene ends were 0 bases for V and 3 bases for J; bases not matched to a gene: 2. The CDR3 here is CALWEVRYYKKLF. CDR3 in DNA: TGTGCCTTGTGGGAGGTGCGTTATTATAAGAAACTCTTT.

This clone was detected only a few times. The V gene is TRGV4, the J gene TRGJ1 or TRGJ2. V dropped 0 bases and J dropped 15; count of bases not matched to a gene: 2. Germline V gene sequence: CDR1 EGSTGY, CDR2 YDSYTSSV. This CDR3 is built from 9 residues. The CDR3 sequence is CATWDGPLF. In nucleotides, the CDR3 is TGTGCCACCTGGGATGGGCCACTCTTT.

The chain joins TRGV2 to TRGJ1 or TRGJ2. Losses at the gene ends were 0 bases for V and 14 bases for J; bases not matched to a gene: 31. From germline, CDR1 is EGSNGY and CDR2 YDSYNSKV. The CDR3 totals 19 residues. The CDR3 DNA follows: TGTGCCACCTGGGACGGGCTACCACCAGGGTTCCTTCAGGGTGCAAAGGAACTCTTT. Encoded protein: CATWDGLPPGFLQGAKELF.

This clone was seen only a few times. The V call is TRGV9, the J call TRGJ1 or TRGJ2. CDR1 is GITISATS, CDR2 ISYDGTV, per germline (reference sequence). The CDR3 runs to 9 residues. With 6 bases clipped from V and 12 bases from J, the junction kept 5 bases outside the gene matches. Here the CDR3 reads CALWKSKLF. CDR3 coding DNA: TGTGCCTTGTGGAAATCGAAACTCTTT.